One and the same sample provided the 3 T cell receptor beta chains below, sequenced in a study of blood T cell repertoires in COVID-19. Profiled with immunoSEQ multiplex PCR; TCRdb holds only in-frame clones, not every one. The sample includes 200,000 to 250,000 clones, 70% to 90% of them seen just once. The sample consisted of PBMCs or T cells enriched from blood (not recorded which). The receptors were sampled from a woman in her thirties or forties with acute COVID-19.

The rearrangement joins TRBV7-2 to TRBJ1-5, with a weak D call TRBD1 (6 bases). The CDR3 has 18 residues. Germline CDR1 and CDR2: SGHTA and FQGNSA. V lost 2 bases and J lost 1, with 18 bases in between. The CDR3 sequence is CASSLNPSLGASNQPQHF. In DNA, the CDR3 is TGTGCCAGCAGCTTAAATCCGTCCTTGGGGGCGAGCAATCAGCCCCAGCATTTT.

The CDR3 DNA reads as TGTGCCAGCAGCTTAACCAGCACTGAAGCTTTCTTT. Its protein is CASSLTSTEAFF. J is TRBJ1-1 and V is TRBV7-9, with D unclear. Germline loops: CDR1 SEHNR, CDR2 FQNEAQ (reference sequence). The germline V and J ends were trimmed by 2 bases and 4 bases, with 5 bases remaining between them. The CDR3 contains 12 residues.

The J gene is TRBJ1-5, the V gene TRBV7-2, with a weak D call TRBD1 (5 bases). The CDR3 sequence is 14 residues long. Germline assignment: CDR1 SGHTA and CDR2 FQGNSA. The V gene lost 4 bases and the J gene lost 6 bases, with 13 bases spanning the gap. The CDR3, as DNA: TGTGCCAGCAGCTCCGGAGGGCAGGGTCAGCCCCAGCATTTT. Translated: CASSSGGQGQPQHF.